Detailed here is one T cell receptor (beta chain). Its antigen remains unknown. This specimen comes from a study of CXCR3-negative and CXCR3-positive naive CD8 T cells. Through 5' RACE with UMI labels, the TRB cDNA libraries were prepared. TCRdb re-called the 5' RACE reads and gives one entry per CDR3 protein, without DNA. The sample table sets out fewer than 95,000 distinct CDR3 sequences. The CDR3 sequence is 15 residues long. Per the germline V gene, CDR1 is MDHEN and CDR2 is SYDVKM. Whole-study results and caveats: Diversity ran similarly high across both naive subsets but far lower in memory CD8+ cells.

The source material was naive CXCR3- CD8+ T cells from blood. Subset indicated: CD45RO-CCR7+CD27+CD95- naive CD8+ T cells lacking CXCR3 (TNR3-). The chain combines TRBV28 with TRBJ1-5; TCRdb designates TRBD1, a call that cannot be tested without DNA. The clonotype comes from a human donor in good health. Some clones in this sample may be carry-over from other donors' samples. The CDR3 sequence: CASSSQGVEMQPQHF.